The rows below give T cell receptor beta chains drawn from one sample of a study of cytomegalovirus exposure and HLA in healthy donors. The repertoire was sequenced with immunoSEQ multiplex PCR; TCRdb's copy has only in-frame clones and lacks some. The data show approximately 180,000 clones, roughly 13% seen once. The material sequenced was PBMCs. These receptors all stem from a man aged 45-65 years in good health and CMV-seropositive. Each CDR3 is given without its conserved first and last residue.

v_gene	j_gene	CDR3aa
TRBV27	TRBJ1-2	ASSLGGPKDYGYT
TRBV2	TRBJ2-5	ASSDPSGAQETQY
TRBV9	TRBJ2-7	ASSHPGGGEQY
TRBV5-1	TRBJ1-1	ASSPRQDTEAF
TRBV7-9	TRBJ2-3	ASSLVAGGVLADTQY
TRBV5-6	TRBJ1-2	ASSFRVTGGKNGYT
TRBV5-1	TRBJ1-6	ASSFLTGLKRNSPLH
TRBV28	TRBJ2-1	ASTIARAEQF
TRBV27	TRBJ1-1	ASSLLDTTEAF
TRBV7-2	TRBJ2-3	ASSLAQGAADTQY
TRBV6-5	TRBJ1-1	ASSETGRSTEAF
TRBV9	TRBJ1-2	ASSAGGKGNYGYT
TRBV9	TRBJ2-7	ASSVAGSGSSYEQY
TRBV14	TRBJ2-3	ASSPPGLAGVTDTQY